The 11 T cell receptor beta chains in this list originate from one sample, sequenced in a study of T cells in localized non-small cell lung cancer (TCRdb year 2020). The method was the immunoSEQ multiplex PCR assay. As stored in TCRdb, this immuneACCESS dataset retains in-frame rearrangements with V and J assigned. A fraction of the clones does not appear; measured against another copy, unresolved V genes explain less than half of the discrepancy, and the remainder lacks a known reason. The table for this sample lists 35,000 to 45,000 clones; 88% of them were counted only once. The top ten clonotypes cover over 2.5% of the sample. The sequencing used peripheral blood, collected before any cancer treatment. The source is a female donor over 55 with stage I squamous cell lung carcinoma.

The chain links TRBV29-1 to TRBJ1-2; possible D gene TRBD1, 6 bases. Germline V gene sequence: CDR1 SQVTM, CDR2 ANQGSEA. V was trimmed by 6 bases and J by 4 bases, leaving 12 bases between them. The CDR3 is 12 residues long. As DNA, the CDR3 is TGCAGCGTGTCTTGGGGGGCCTATGGCTACACCTTC. As protein: CSVSWGAYGYTF. The variable domain in full, completed from reference TRBV29-1 and TRBJ1-2, reads SAVISQKPSRDICQRGTSLTIQCQVDSQVTMMFWYRQQPGQSLTLIATANQGSEATYESGFVIDKFPISRPNLTFSTLTVSNMSPEDSSIYLCSVSWGAYGYTFGSGTRLTVV.

The J gene is TRBJ1-1, the V gene TRBV19; no reliable D call. V lost 3 bases to trimming and J lost 1 base, with 15 bases between them. The CDR3 length is 16 residues. Germline V lookup: CDR1 LNHDA, CDR2 SQIVND (reference sequence). The CDR3: CASSMFPPRRNTEAFF. The CDR3 bases are TGTGCCAGTAGTATGTTCCCCCCCCGGCGGAACACTGAAGCTTTCTTT.

This clone showed up just once. This chain connects TRBV30 to TRBJ1-5; D is possibly TRBD1 (5 bases). Germline CDR1 reads GTSNPN; CDR2 reads SVGIG (reference sequence). V dropped 1 base and J dropped 6 bases, with 10 bases sitting between them. This CDR3 has 13 residues. CDR3 sequence reads: CAWSAKGSQPQHF. Here the CDR3 DNA reads TGTGCCTGGAGTGCCAAGGGGAGTCAGCCCCAGCATTTT.

This clone was picked up one time. This chain connects TRBV5-3 to TRBJ2-3; the D gene is possibly TRBD1 (5 bases). TRBV5-3 is an open reading frame, and its role is uncertain. CDR3 length equals 15 residues. V was trimmed by 3 bases and J by 4 bases, leaving 15 bases between them. The DNA of the CDR3 is TGTGCCAGAAGCTCTGGGGCGAGCGAGGCAGATACGCAGTATTTT. This gives the protein CARSSGASEADTQYF.

V and J are TRBV5-4 and TRBJ2-5, with TRBD2 as a possible D gene (6 bases). Trimming took 0 bases from V and 9 from J, leaving 18 bases between them. CDR1 and CDR2 from the germline V gene are SGHNT and YYREEE (reference sequence). The CDR3 spans 15 residues. The chain's CDR3 is CASSLAGLLSEAQYF. In DNA, the CDR3 is TGTGCCAGCAGCTTGGCGGGACTCCTTTCCGAGGCCCAGTACTTC.

This rearrangement joins TRBV5-3 to TRBJ1-3, with TRBD1 identical over 9 bases. TRBV5-3 is an ORF, and what it does is uncertain. The CDR3 spans 16 residues. V dropped 2 bases and J dropped 2; count of bases not matched to a gene: 5. CDR3 residues: CARSFKQGATGNTIYF. CDR3 DNA sequence: TGTGCCAGAAGCTTCAAACAGGGGGCGACTGGAAACACCATATATTTT.

The chain is built from TRBV10-3 and TRBJ1-5; 9 nucleotides match TRBD1. The V gene end was trimmed by 6 bases and the J gene end by 2 bases; junction bases not matched to a gene: 2. There are 14 residues in the CDR3. CDR1 is ENHRY, CDR2 SYGVKD, per germline. CDR3 DNA: TGTGCCATCAGAGGGGACAGGGGCAATCAGCCCCAGCATTTT. Its protein is CAIRGDRGNQPQHF.

The rearrangement links TRBV6-5 to TRBJ2-7; D remains unclear. The germline CDR1 and CDR2 sequences are MNHEY and SVGAGI. This CDR3 is built from 13 residues. Trimming took 5 bases from V and 4 from J, leaving 12 bases between them. The CDR3, as DNA: TGTGCCAGCAGTGACCATGTGGATTACGAGCAGTACTTC. Protein sequence: CASSDHVDYEQYF.

The chain has TRBV14 and TRBJ1-4; D possibly corresponds to TRBD1 (5 bases). Germline CDR1 SGHDN, CDR2 FVKESK. The V gene lost 0 bases and the J gene lost 5 bases, with 16 bases spanning the gap. The CDR3 length is 17 residues. The CDR3 DNA is TGTGCCAGCAGCCAAGAAATGGGGCGCCGGGCGAATGAAAAACTGTTTTTT. Protein sequence: CASSQEMGRRANEKLFF.

The genes are TRBV21-1 and TRBJ2-7; the D segment call TRBD1 is taken from the table without a DNA check. TRBV21-1 counts as a pseudogene. The CDR3 spans 17 residues. This chain's CDR3 is CASSKEKGGQSLRGQYF. CDR3 in DNA: TGTGCCAGCAGCAAAGAAAAGGGGGGACAGAGCTTACGTGGGCAGTACTTC.

This chain uses TRBV10-3 with TRBJ2-7, with D hard to call. The CDR3 has 14 amino acids. The germline gives CDR1 ENHRY, CDR2 SYGVKD. V lost 2 bases and J 0 bases, leaving 8 bases between the germline ends. This CDR3 is CAISETASSYEQYF. DNA for the CDR3: TGTGCCATCAGTGAGACAGCCAGCTCCTACGAGCAGTACTTC.